The present T cell receptor (beta chain) was sequenced within a study of T cell responses to AZD1222 COVID-19 vaccine. General observations from the study: Donors skewed white British and female; clonal diversity was possibly underestimated. Repertoires were collected only later (after the peak T cell response had occurred). As reported, nearly half of all spike-specific TCRs target variant regions that are unmutated.

This CDR3 contains 16 residues. Trimming stripped 0 bases from V and 5 bases from J, with 16 bases between. The germline gives CDR1 SGHRS, CDR2 YFSETQ. Note on this clone: Its specificity is not known.

Using immunoSEQ multiplex PCR, the repertoire was profiled, and TCRdb retains in-frame clones only, with some absent. Of under 300,000 clones in the sample, approximately 93% were seen once. The V call is TRBV5-1, the J call TRBJ2-3, with a possible D match to TRBD2 (7 bases). Specimen: peripheral blood, collected on day 0 of AZD1222 vaccination. This clonotype was sampled from an adult in good health. This CDR3 is CASSLVGQGGGDTQYF. Here the CDR3 DNA reads TGCGCCAGCAGCTTGGTCGGTCAGGGAGGGGGAGATACGCAGTATTTT.